This TCR beta chain derives from a study of shared clonotypes between healthy human individuals. Overall study context: Each donor's CD4 naive and CD4 memory cells filled three plates apiece, CD8 naive two, and CD8 memory one.

The CDR3 is made up of 14 amino acids. J was trimmed by 1 base and V by 8 bases; bases with no gene match: 5. Germline CDR1 is SGHTA and CDR2 is FQGNSA. Profiled with immunoSEQ multiplex PCR; TCRdb holds only in-frame clones, not every one. Of around 2.5 million clones in the sample, 80% to 95% were seen once. Points from the study as a whole: Shared clonotypes: about 5% naive CD4, under 4% naive CD8, 2.3% memory CD4, 0.35% to 0.5% memory CD8.

On this clone: The antigen is unknown.

Sequencing input: naive CD4+ T cells from PBMCs. The subset is: CD45RA+ positively selected. The origin of this receptor is a man between 18 and 35 years old in good health. Some clones in this sample may be carry-over from other donors' samples. This sequence joins TRBV7-2 and TRBJ2-3; 8 nucleotides line up with TRBD1. The CDR3 coding sequence is TGTGCCAGCGGGATGACAGGGGGCACAGATACGCAGTATTTT. This sequence encodes CASGMTGGTDTQYF.